This record covers a single T cell receptor (beta chain). The antigen is not known. The data belong to a study of identical twins. Regarding the study as a whole: Invariant MAIT and iNKT cells may have partly biased zero-insertion analyses.

TCRdb reanalysed the 5' RACE reads using MiXCR and keeps one entry per CDR3 protein. The sample has about 920,000 distinct CDR3 sequences; 10% to 15% are singletons. The length of the CDR3 is 16 residues. Trimming pared 7 bases from V and 3 bases from J, leaving 22 bases between. CDR1 MNHNS and CDR2 SASEGT come from the germline V gene. All donors comprised healthy Caucasians. A further study also used this sample, focusing on yellow fever vaccine responses in identical twins.

The rearrangement links TRBV6-1 to TRBJ2-7; D tentatively reads TRBD1 or TRBD2 (5 bases each). What was sequenced was PBMCs. This TCR was recovered from a woman aged 18-29 years in good health. CDR3 protein: CASTYEGSYRGYEQYV. CDR3 nucleotides: TGTGCCAGCACCTATGAGGGGTCTTACCGGGGCTACGAGCAGTACGTC.